These T cell receptor beta chains were read from a single sample in a study of neoadjuvant anti-PD-1 for oral cavity cancer. Generated by immunoSEQ multiplex PCR, the TCRdb table keeps only in-frame clones and is missing some. The data show about 16,000 clones, with approximately 67% seen just once and approximately 2.5% held by the top ten. Here the sequenced sample was PBMCs, taken before nivolumab (anti-PD-1) treatment. These receptors were taken from a person aged 40-85 years with oral cavity squamous cell carcinoma. Both conserved end residues are part of each CDR3. Fields, in order: J gene, clone size, D gene, CDR3 length, V gene, CDR3 DNA, CDR3 protein. D genes are given only for firm matches. Clone sizes are given selectively: once, few, many, or a class where the clone is expanded.

TRBJ1-1,few,-,12,TRBV6-1,TGTGCCAGCGGACGTGGACCTACACAAGCTTTCTTT,CASGRGPTQAFF
TRBJ2-5,-,-,13,TRBV5-4,TGTGCCAGCTCGGACACGTACCAAGAGACCCAGTACTTC,CASSDTYQETQYF
TRBJ2-3,-,-,15,TRBV10-3,TGTGCCATCAGTGAGCCGGGCGGGAGCACAGATACGCAGTATTTT,CAISEPGGSTDTQYF
TRBJ2-2,-,TRBD1,12,TRBV29-1,TGCAGCGTCGGACAGGACACCGGGGAGCTGTTTTTT,CSVGQDTGELFF
TRBJ2-3,once,TRBD2,15,TRBV9,TGTGCCAGCAGCGATAGCGGGAGTGAGGCAGATACGCAGTATTTT,CASSDSGSEADTQYF
TRBJ2-5,-,TRBD1,16,TRBV15,TGTGCCACCAGCCGACTGAACGCAGGGGGCGCGGAGACCCAGTACTTC,CATSRLNAGGAETQYF
TRBJ2-2,-,TRBD2,17,TRBV19,TGTGCCAGTAGTACCTGGACTAGCGGGAGAGGCACCGGGGAGCTGTTTTTT,CASSTWTSGRGTGELFF
TRBJ2-1,-,TRBD1,16,TRBV27,TGTGCCAGCAGTTTGGGACAGGGCAACTCCTACAATGAGCAGTTCTTC,CASSLGQGNSYNEQFF
TRBJ2-5,once,TRBD2,14,TRBV29-1,TGCAGCGTTGAAGCTGGGGCTAGCGGAGAGACCCAGTACTTC,CSVEAGASGETQYF
TRBJ2-1,-,-,16,TRBV7-9,TGTGCCAGCAGCTTGCAGGGCCCTTCTTTCAATAATGAGCAGTTCTTC,CASSLQGPSFNNEQFF